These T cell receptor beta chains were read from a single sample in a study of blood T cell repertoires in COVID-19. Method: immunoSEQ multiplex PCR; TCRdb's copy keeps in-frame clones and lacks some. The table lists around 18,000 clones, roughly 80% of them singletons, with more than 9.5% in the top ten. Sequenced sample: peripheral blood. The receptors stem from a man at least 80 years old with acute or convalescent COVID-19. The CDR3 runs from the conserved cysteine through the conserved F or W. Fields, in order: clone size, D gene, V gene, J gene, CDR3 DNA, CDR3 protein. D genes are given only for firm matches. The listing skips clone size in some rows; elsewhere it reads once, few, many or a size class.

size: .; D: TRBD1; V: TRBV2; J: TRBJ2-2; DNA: TGTGCCAGCACGGGACAGAGCACCGGGGAGCTGTTTTTT; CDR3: CASTGQSTGELFF
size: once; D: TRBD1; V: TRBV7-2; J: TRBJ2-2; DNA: TGTGCCAGCAGCCTCGGACAGGCAACCGGGGAGCTGTTTTTT; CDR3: CASSLGQATGELFF
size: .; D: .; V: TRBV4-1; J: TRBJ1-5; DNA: TGCGCCAGCAGCCAAGGAACACCCCGGCAGGGGCAGCCCCAGCATTTT; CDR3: CASSQGTPRQGQPQHF
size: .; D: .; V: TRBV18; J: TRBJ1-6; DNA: TGTGCCAGCCGTAGGGAGGGCAGACAACGGGGTTCACCCCTCCACTTT; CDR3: CASRREGRQRGSPLHF
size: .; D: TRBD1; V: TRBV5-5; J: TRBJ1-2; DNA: TGTGCCAGCAGCCCGACCGGGACAGGGGCGAACTATGGCTACACCTTC; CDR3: CASSPTGTGANYGYTF
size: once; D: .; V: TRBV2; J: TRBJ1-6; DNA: TGTGCCAGCAGTGAGGCCAGAGTGGTCGGGGGTAATTCACCCCTCCACTTT; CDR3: CASSEARVVGGNSPLHF
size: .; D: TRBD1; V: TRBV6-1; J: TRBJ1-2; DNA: TGTGCCAGCAGTGAATGGGGACAGGGAGGCTATGGCTACACCTTC; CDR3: CASSEWGQGGYGYTF
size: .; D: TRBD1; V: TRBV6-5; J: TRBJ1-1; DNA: TGTGCCAGCAAGCCCGGGGACAGTAACACTGAAGCTTTCTTT; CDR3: CASKPGDSNTEAFF
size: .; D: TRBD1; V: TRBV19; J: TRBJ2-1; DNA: TGTGCCAGTAGTATGGAGGCCGGGACAGGGTACAATGAGCAGTTCTTC; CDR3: CASSMEAGTGYNEQFF
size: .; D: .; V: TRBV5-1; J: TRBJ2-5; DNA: TGCGCCAGCAGCTTGCTACAGGCAGAAGAGACCCAGTACTTC; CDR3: CASSLLQAEETQYF
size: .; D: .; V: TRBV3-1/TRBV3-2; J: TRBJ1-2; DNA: TGTGCCAGCAGCATGACAGGCTATGGCTACACCTTC; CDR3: CASSMTGYGYTF
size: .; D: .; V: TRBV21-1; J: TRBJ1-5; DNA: TGTGCCAGCACGGACCCCCCGGGGAGGAATAGCAATCAGCCCCAGCATTTT; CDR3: CASTDPPGRNSNQPQHF
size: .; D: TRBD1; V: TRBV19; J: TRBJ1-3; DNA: TGTGCCAGTAGTATAAAAGTCTTCGGGGGACAGCGCAGTACTGGAAACACCATATATTTT; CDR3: CASSIKVFGGQRSTGNTIYF
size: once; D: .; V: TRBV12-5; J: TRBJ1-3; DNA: TGTGCTAGTGGTTTGAAGGCCAGGGGCTCTGGAAACACCATATATTTT; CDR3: CASGLKARGSGNTIYF
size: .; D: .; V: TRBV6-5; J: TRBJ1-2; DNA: TGTGCCAGCAGTTACGGGCAGAATGGCTACACCTTC; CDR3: CASSYGQNGYTF
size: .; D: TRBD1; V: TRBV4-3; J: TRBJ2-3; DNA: TGCGCCAGCAGCCAAGGAACTACAGGGGCTAGCACAGATACGCAGTATTTT; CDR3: CASSQGTTGASTDTQYF
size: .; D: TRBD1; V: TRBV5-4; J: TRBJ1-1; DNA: TGTGCCAGCAGAAAGGAGACAGGGGACACTGAAGCTTTCTTT; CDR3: CASRKETGDTEAFF
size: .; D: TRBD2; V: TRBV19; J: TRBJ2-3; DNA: TGTGCCAGCCGCAGACTAGCGGGGAACACAGATACGCAGTATTTT; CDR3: CASRRLAGNTDTQYF
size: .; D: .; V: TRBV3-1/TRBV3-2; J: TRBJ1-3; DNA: TGTGCCAGCAGCCAAGATCCCGGGACATACGCTGGAAACACCATATATTTT; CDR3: CASSQDPGTYAGNTIYF
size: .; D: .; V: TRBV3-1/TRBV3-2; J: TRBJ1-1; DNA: TGTGCCAGCAGCCAAGATTATGAGGGGAACACTGAAGCTTTCTTT; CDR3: CASSQDYEGNTEAFF
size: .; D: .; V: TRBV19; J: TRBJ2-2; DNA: TGTGCCAGTAGCCAATCCTCGGCAGGGGAGAGGGCCGGGGAGCTGTTTTTT; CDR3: CASSQSSAGERAGELFF
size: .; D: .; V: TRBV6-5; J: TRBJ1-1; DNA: TGTGCCAGCAGTTACCAGAGACACCTCCAGAACACTGAAGCTTTCTTT; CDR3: CASSYQRHLQNTEAFF
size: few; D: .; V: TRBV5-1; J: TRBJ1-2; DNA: TGCGCCAGCAGCTCCCAGGGGACGAACTATGGCTACACCTTC; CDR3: CASSSQGTNYGYTF
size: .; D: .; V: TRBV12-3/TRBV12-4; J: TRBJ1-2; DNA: TGTGCCAGCAGCCACGACAGCGTCTATGGCTACACCTTC; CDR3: CASSHDSVYGYTF
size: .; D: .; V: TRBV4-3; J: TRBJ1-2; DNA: TGCGCCAGCAGCCACCTGACTGCGAAGGGCTACACCTTC; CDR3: CASSHLTAKGYTF
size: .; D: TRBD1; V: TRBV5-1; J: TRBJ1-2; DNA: TGCGCCAGCAGCTTATACGGGACAGGTCAAGGCTACACCTTC; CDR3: CASSLYGTGQGYTF
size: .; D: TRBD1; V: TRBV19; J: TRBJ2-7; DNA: TGTGCCAGTAGTGTCGGGACAGGGGACTACGAGCAGTACTTC; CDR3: CASSVGTGDYEQYF
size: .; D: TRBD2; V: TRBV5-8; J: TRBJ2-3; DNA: TGTGCCAGCAGCCGCGAAGGGACTAGCGGGGCAGATACGCAGTATTTT; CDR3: CASSREGTSGADTQYF
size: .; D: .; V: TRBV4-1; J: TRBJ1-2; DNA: TGCGCCAGCAGCCTCGGGACACGGGAAGGCTACACCTTC; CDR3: CASSLGTREGYTF
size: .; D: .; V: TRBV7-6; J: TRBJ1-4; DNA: TGTGCCAGCAGCCGCCCTCCCCAGGGTGCAACTAATGAAAAACTGTTTTTT; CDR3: CASSRPPQGATNEKLFF
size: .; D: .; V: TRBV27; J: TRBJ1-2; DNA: TGTGCCAGCAGTTTACGGGGAGAGTCTGGCTACACCTTC; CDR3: CASSLRGESGYTF
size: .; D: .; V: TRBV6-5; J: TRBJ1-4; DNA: TGTGCCAGCACCTACGGACTAAATGAAAAACTGTTTTTT; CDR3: CASTYGLNEKLFF
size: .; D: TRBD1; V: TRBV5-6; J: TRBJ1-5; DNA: TGTGCCAGCAGCCGAGGACAGGGGTTAAGGCTGAATCAGCCCCAGCATTTT; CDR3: CASSRGQGLRLNQPQHF
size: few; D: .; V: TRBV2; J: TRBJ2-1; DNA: TGTGCCAGCAGCGGGGACTCCGATGAGCAGTTCTTC; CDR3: CASSGDSDEQFF
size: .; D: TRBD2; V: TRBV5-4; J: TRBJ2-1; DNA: TGTGCCAGCAGCTTCTTGGCGCTAGCGGGGGGGTACAATGAGCAGTTCTTC; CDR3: CASSFLALAGGYNEQFF
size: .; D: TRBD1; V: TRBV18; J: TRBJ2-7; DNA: TGTGCCAGCTCACCCGGGACAGGGGGGTACGAGCAGTACTTC; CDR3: CASSPGTGGYEQYF
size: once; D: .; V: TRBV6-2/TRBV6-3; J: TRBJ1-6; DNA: TGTGCCAGCAGTTACCGGGGGAACGGTAATTCACCCCTCCACTTT; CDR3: CASSYRGNGNSPLHF
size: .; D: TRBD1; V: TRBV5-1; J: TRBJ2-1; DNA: TGCGCCAGCAGCGTAGGGACAGGGAGCCATGAGCAGTTCTTC; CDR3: CASSVGTGSHEQFF
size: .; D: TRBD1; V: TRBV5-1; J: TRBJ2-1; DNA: TGCGCCAGCGGACAGGGGACCCAAACCGACAATGAGCAGTTCTTC; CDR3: CASGQGTQTDNEQFF
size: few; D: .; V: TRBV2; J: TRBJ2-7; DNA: TGTGCCAGCCTGAGACAGATTAAATACGAGCAGTACTTC; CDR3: CASLRQIKYEQYF
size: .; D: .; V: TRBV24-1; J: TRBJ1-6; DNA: TGTGCCACCAGTCAGGGGCTCAGCTCCTATAATTCACCCCTCCACTTT; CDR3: CATSQGLSSYNSPLHF
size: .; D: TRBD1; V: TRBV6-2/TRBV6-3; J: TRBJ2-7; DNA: TGTGCCAGCAGTACGCAGACAGGGACCGAGCAGTACTTC; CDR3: CASSTQTGTEQYF
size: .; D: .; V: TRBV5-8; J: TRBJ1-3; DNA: TGTGCCAGCAGCTTGAGGGGGTACACCATATATTTT; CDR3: CASSLRGYTIYF
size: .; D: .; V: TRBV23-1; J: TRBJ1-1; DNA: TGCGCCAGCAGTCAATCGAACATAAAGAACACTGAAGCTTTCTTT; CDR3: CASSQSNIKNTEAFF
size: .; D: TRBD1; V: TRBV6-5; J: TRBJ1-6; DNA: TGTGCCAGCAGTTACTCAGGACAGGTCAATTCACCCCTCCACTTT; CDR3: CASSYSGQVNSPLHF
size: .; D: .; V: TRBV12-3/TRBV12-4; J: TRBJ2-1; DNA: TGTGCCAGCAGTTACTCTTTAAGTGAGCAGTTCTTC; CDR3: CASSYSLSEQFF
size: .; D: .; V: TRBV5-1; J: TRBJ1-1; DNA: TGCGCCAGCAGCTTGGAGGGCACCCAGGGGACTGAAGCTTTCTTT; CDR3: CASSLEGTQGTEAFF
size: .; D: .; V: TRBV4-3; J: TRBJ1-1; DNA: TGCGCCAGCAGCCAAGATTGGGGCAGCTTGAACACTGAAGCTTTCTTT; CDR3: CASSQDWGSLNTEAFF
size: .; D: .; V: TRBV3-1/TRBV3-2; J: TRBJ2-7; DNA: TGTGCCAGCAGCCAAGATTTAACAGGGTCCTACGAGCAGTACTTC; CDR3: CASSQDLTGSYEQYF
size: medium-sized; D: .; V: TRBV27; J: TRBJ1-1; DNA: TGTGCCAGCAGTTTGTTGGGGAGAGAAGCTTTCTTT; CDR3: CASSLLGREAFF
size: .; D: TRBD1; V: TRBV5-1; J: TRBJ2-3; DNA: TGCGCCAGCAGCCCCTATCCTGACAGGGTAACAGATACGCAGTATTTT; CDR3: CASSPYPDRVTDTQYF
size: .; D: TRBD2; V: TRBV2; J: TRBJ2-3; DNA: TGTGCCAGTCTCCTAGCGGGGGCTAGCACAGATACGCAGTATTTT; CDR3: CASLLAGASTDTQYF
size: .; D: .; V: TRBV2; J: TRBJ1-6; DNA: TGTGCCAGCAGTCCCGACAAAACGTATAATTCACCCCTCCACTTT; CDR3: CASSPDKTYNSPLHF
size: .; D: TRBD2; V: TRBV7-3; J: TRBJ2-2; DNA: TGTGCCAGCAGCGAACTAGCGGCAGACACCGGGGAGCTGTTTTTT; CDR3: CASSELAADTGELFF
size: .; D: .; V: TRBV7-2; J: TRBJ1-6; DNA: TGTGCCAGCAGCTTAGTAGGTGGGCCAAGCGGAGGGGATTCACCCCTCCACTTT; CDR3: CASSLVGGPSGGDSPLHF
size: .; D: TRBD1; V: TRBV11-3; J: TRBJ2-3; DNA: TGTGCCAGCAGCTTGGGACAGGACACAGATACGCAGTATTTT; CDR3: CASSLGQDTDTQYF
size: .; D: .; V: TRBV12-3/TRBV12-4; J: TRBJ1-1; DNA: TGTGCCAGCAGCCTACCCAGGGCTGAAGCTTTCTTT; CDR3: CASSLPRAEAFF